The rows below give T cell receptor beta chains drawn from one sample of a study of OX40 agonist ivuxolimab in advanced cancers. Libraries were prepared by immunoSEQ multiplex PCR; TCRdb keeps only in-frame clonotypes and omits some of them. The table shows roughly 70,000 clones, with 88% occurring only once. Sequencing was performed on CD4+ or CD8+ T cells sorted from blood, taken in a trial of the OX40 agonist ivuxolimab. The receptors derive from an adult with an advanced solid tumor such as melanoma, head and neck, liver or kidney cancer. CDR3s include the opening cysteine and the closing phenylalanine or tryptophan. Each record gives: V gene, J gene, CDR3 protein.

TRBV27	TRBJ2-2	CASGTSGRNTGELFF
TRBV18	TRBJ1-2	CASSAGGEGTGYTF
TRBV2	TRBJ2-5	CASTIEDLRVQETQYF
TRBV2	TRBJ1-1	CASKGGARNTEAFF
TRBV9	TRBJ2-5	CASSVFADPGETQYF
TRBV7-1	TRBJ2-7	CASSPRGESSYEQYF
TRBV5-4	TRBJ2-3	CAGGSPSTDTQYF
TRBV7-2	TRBJ1-1	CASSLGGVTEAFF
TRBV27	TRBJ2-3	CASRVGGPTDTQYF
TRBV27	TRBJ2-5	CASSPDATYQETQYF
TRBV6-6	TRBJ2-7	CASSPGTSEQYF
TRBV5-8	TRBJ1-1	CASSPLNTEAFF
TRBV5-5	TRBJ2-5	CASSLGLAGGETQYF
TRBV28	TRBJ1-2	CASRARDRGGYGYTF
TRBV9	TRBJ1-2	CASSVGGSDGYTF
TRBV5-5	TRBJ2-7	CASSFRGLSSYEQYF
TRBV7-2	TRBJ2-3	CASSLATNGDTQYF
TRBV5-1	TRBJ1-1	CASSFGEGFPEAFF
TRBV7-3	TRBJ1-1	CASSSGPGGTEAFF
TRBV18	TRBJ2-3	CASSPLSGRGEDTQYF
TRBV4-2	TRBJ1-2	CASSQDLRRGYTF
TRBV4-1	TRBJ1-1	CASSRRLANTEAFF
TRBV7-7	TRBJ2-5	CASSPPGSAETQYF
TRBV29-1	TRBJ1-2	CSAGQADYGYTF
TRBV7-9	TRBJ2-7	CASSGTASYEQYF
TRBV4-2	TRBJ2-7	CASSQDAGSGSSYEQYF
TRBV6-6	TRBJ1-4	CASSYPTAATNEKLFF
TRBV5-3	TRBJ2-7	CARSLVQDSYEQYF
TRBV2	TRBJ2-7	CASSAGTSASYEQYF
TRBV5-1	TRBJ2-1	CASSGKSGSYNEQFF
TRBV20-1	TRBJ2-3	CSARVRHTQYF
TRBV7-7	TRBJ2-3	CASIRTGVGTSGGAGSTDTQYF
TRBV28	TRBJ1-5	CASSPPLGEPQHF
TRBV5-5	TRBJ1-4	CASSFVNEAGRFF
TRBV10-2	TRBJ1-1	CASRLQGGSTEAFF
TRBV19	TRBJ2-4	CASSTEGTGSNIQYF
TRBV2	TRBJ1-4	CASRQGTGNEKLFF
TRBV6-5	TRBJ1-1	CASSSPLGSPTEAFF
TRBV9	TRBJ2-7	CASSPGGGAEQYF
TRBV2	TRBJ2-3	CASTSRTSGSTDTQYF
TRBV30	TRBJ2-2	CAWSVPWGAGELFF
TRBV5-1	TRBJ1-6	CASSLGTTSPLHF
TRBV2	TRBJ2-6	CASSEDNSGANVLTF
TRBV14	TRBJ2-3	CASSQIAGAGDTQYF
TRBV10-3	TRBJ1-1	CATGGQGGNTEAFF
TRBV6-5	TRBJ2-5	CASSGQRETQYF
TRBV19	TRBJ1-5	CASSRDRLGPQHF
TRBV7-2	TRBJ2-2	CASSPRGVAVMRGTGELFF
TRBV11-3	TRBJ2-2	CASSPSGGRSGELFF
TRBV6-5	TRBJ1-5	CASSSGRGDSNQPQHF
TRBV19	TRBJ2-3	CASSIGGGADTQYF
TRBV6-6	TRBJ2-2	CASRRTGELFF
TRBV18	TRBJ2-7	CASSQGVEQYF
TRBV7-2	TRBJ2-3	CASSLTQSTDTQYF
TRBV30	TRBJ2-3	CAWSWGGSTDTQYF
TRBV7-3	TRBJ2-3	CASSLTSGGPDTQYF
TRBV28	TRBJ1-3	CASTRTSSGNTIYF